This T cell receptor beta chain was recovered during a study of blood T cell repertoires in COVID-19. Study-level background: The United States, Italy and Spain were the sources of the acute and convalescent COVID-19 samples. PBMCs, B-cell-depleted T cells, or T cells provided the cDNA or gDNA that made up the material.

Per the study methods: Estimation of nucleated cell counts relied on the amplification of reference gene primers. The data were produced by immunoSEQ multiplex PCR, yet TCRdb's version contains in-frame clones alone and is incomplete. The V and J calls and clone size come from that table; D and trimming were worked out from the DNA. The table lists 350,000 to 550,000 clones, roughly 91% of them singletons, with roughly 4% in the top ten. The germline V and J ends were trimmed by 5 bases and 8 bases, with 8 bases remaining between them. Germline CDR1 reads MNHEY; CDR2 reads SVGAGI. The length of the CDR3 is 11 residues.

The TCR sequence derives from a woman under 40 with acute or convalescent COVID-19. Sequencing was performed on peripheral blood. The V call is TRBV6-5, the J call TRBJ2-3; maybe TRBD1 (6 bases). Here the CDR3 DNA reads TGTGCCAGCAGTAAACAGGGTACGCAGTATTTT. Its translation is CASSKQGTQYF.